Shown below are 13 T cell receptor beta chains from a single sample sequenced in a study of cytomegalovirus exposure and HLA in healthy donors. Primers: 60 Vbeta forward and 13 Jbeta reverse. Measured with immunoSEQ multiplex PCR; TCRdb has only the in-frame clones, and not every one. The sample has about 120,000 clones, around three quarters seen once. Sequencing was done on a sample of PBMCs. These receptor sequences come from a woman aged 40 to 49 in good health and CMV-seropositive.

On this clone: At one end the junction does not follow the germline gene, possibly because of a read error. The chain has TRBV7-7 and TRBJ2-1; 16 bases fit TRBD2. Germline assignment: CDR1 SSHAT and CDR2 FNYEAQ (reference sequence). There are 16 residues in the CDR3. The DNA of the CDR3 is TGTGCTAGCAGCCCGGGACTAGCGGGAGGGGGTGGTGAGCAGTTCTTC. Its protein product is CASSPGLAGGGGEQFF.

This chain joins TRBV30 and TRBJ2-5, with D possibly matching TRBD2 (5 bases). CDR1 is GTSNPN, CDR2 SVGIG, per germline (reference sequence). The CDR3 loop spans 14 amino acids. V dropped 0 bases and J dropped 5 bases, with 13 bases sitting between them. CDR3 in DNA: TGTGCCTGGAGTGTTGGAGCGGCGCGGGAGACCCAGTACTTC. Protein: CAWSVGAARETQYF. The variable domain in full, completed from reference TRBV30 and TRBJ2-5, reads SQTIHQWPATLVQPVGSPLSLECTVEGTSNPNLYWYRQAAGRGLQLLFYSVGIGQISSEVPQNLSASRPQDRQFILSSKKLLLSDSGFYLCAWSVGAARETQYFGPGTRLLVL.

This sequence joins TRBV2 and TRBJ2-3; the D gene is possibly TRBD2 (6 bases). V lost 3 bases, J lost 8 bases, and 15 bases lay in between. This CDR3 spans 14 amino acids. Germline V CDR1 and CDR2: SNHLY, FYNNEI. The CDR3 region is CASSDGSSRGTQYF. CDR3 nucleotide sequence: TGTGCCAGCAGTGACGGGTCCTCGCGGGGTACGCAGTATTTT.

The chain carries TRBV5-1 and TRBJ1-2; no definite D call. Germline CDR1 is SGHRS and CDR2 is YFSETQ. The CDR3 is 15 amino acids. V lost 3 bases, J lost 2 bases, and 14 bases lay in between. This chain's CDR3 is CASSYLEGGNYGYTF. The CDR3 region has the DNA TGCGCCAGCAGCTACTTAGAGGGTGGGAACTATGGCTACACCTTC.

This chain connects TRBV7-9 to TRBJ2-5; no definite D call. The V gene lost 1 base and the J gene lost 7 bases, with 4 bases spanning the gap. Germline CDR1 reads SEHNR; CDR2 reads FQNEAQ (reference sequence). The CDR3 spans 11 residues. Here the CDR3 reads CASSLDRTQYF. The DNA of the CDR3 is TGTGCCAGCAGCTTAGACAGGACCCAGTACTTC.

This clone occurred once. The genes are TRBV6-6 and TRBJ2-4; TRBD1 matches at 7 bases. J gave up 3 bases and V 5 bases, and 7 bases lay outside the gene matches. Germline V lookup: CDR1 MNHNY, CDR2 SVGAGI (reference sequence). CDR3 length: 15 amino acids. DNA for the CDR3: TGTGCCAGCAGTGAGGGGGCCTTGGGCAAAAACATTCAGTACTTC. As protein: CASSEGALGKNIQYF.

The V and J genes are TRBV5-4 and TRBJ1-4, with TRBD1 matching 9 bases. The germline CDR1 and CDR2 sequences are SGHNT and YYREEE (reference sequence). CDR3 size: 13 residues. V shed 3 bases and J 14 bases; nucleotides not matched to a gene: 8. The CDR3 bases are TGTGCCAGCAGCTCGGAGCGGGGACAGGGCCTGTTTTTT. It codes for CASSSERGQGLFF.

As regards this clone: One end of the junction does not line up with germline, which may come from a read error. This chain joins TRBV7-9 and TRBJ2-7, with D perhaps matching TRBD2 (7 bases). CDR1 and CDR2 (germline): SEHNR, FQNEAQ (reference sequence). There are 15 residues in the CDR3. In DNA form, the CDR3 reads TGTTCCAGCAGCCCCACCCCCGGGGGGCCCTACGAGCAGTACTTC. This gives the protein CSSSPTPGGPYEQYF. Variable domain in full (rest from reference TRBV7-9 and TRBJ2-7): DTGVSQNPRHKITKRGQNVTFRCDPISEHNRLYWYRQTLGQGPEFLTYFQNEAQLEKSRLLSDRFSAERPKGSFSTLEIQRTEQGDSAMYLCSSSPTPGGPYEQYFGPGTRLTVT.

The chain links TRBV5-4 to TRBJ1-1, with no clear D. The CDR3 runs to 13 residues. V was cut by 0 bases and J by 4 bases, with 7 bases left in between. Per the germline V gene, CDR1 is SGHNT and CDR2 is YYREEE (reference sequence). CDR3 sequence: CASSLEGVTEAFF. CDR3 DNA sequence: TGTGCCAGCAGCTTGGAGGGAGTCACTGAAGCTTTCTTT.

This clone was detected only a few times. The chain combines TRBV6-5 with TRBJ2-7, with a tentative D call TRBD1 (5 bases). V was clipped by 8 bases and J by 7 bases, with 21 bases between them. Germline lookup yields CDR1 MNHEY and CDR2 SVGAGI. This CDR3 spans 14 amino acids. CDR3 protein: CASGLGDSWAEQYF. CDR3 DNA: TGTGCCAGCGGTCTCGGTGACAGCTGGGCAGAGCAGTACTTC.

The genes are TRBV9 and TRBJ2-1; 10 bases align to TRBD1. There are 15 residues in the CDR3. CDR1 SGDLS and CDR2 YYNGEE come from the germline V gene. V lost 2 bases, J lost 2 bases, and 1 base stayed unmatched. The CDR3 protein is CASSVGTGAYNEQFF. The CDR3 DNA reads as TGTGCCAGCAGCGTTGGGACAGGGGCCTACAATGAGCAGTTCTTC.

J is TRBJ2-7 and V is TRBV2, with D unclear. In germline, CDR1 is SNHLY, CDR2 FYNNEI. The CDR3 loop spans 12 amino acids. With 8 bases removed from V and 2 bases from J, the gap between germline ends came to 10 bases. The CDR3 DNA reads TGTGCCAGCTTTAACTCCACCTACGAGCAGTACTTC. This encodes CASFNSTYEQYF.

The J gene is TRBJ1-2, the V gene TRBV5-6; 9 bases are shared with TRBD1. In germline, CDR1 is SGHDT, CDR2 YYEEEE. The CDR3 spans 14 residues. The V segment lost 0 bases and the J segment 8 bases; nucleotides outside the gene matches: 5. CDR3 residues: CASSLVDRGEGYTF. In nucleotides, the CDR3 is TGTGCCAGCAGCTTGGTCGACAGGGGGGAAGGCTACACCTTC.